This T cell receptor beta chain was retrieved from a study of T cell responses to AZD1222 COVID-19 vaccine. Clones were read by immunoSEQ multiplex PCR, and TCRdb kept only the in-frame ones, dropping some. The sample has 90,000 to 150,000 clones, around nine tenths seen once. CDR3 length: 18 amino acids. Germline V gene lookup returns CDR1 MNHEY and CDR2 SVGEGT. The V gene end was trimmed by 2 bases and the J gene end by 1 base; junction bases not matched to a gene: 12. Sequenced here: peripheral blood, sampled on day 0 of AZD1222 vaccination. The source of this sequence is an adult in good health. The gene calls are TRBV6-2 or TRBV6-3 and TRBJ2-5, with 8 bases aligning to TRBD1. The CDR3 region has the DNA TGTGCCAGCAGTTACGCCTCCGGGACAGGACTGCTCCAAGAGACCCAGTACTTC. Its translation: CASSYASGTGLLQETQYF.